This T cell receptor (beta chain) appears in the sequencing data of a study of blood T cells in healthy people across ages (dated by TCRdb to the mid-2010s). About the full investigation: Template switching captured roughly one uniquely barcoded TCR beta cDNA molecule per two T cells in model experiments. The study measured age-related changes in TCR beta repertoire diversity using deep sequencing normalized with unique cDNA molecular identifiers. For two donors (one aged 18 to 29 and one aged 80 or older), the study analyzed two additional independent replicas of 1 million unique cDNA reads from the same blood draw. The donors were divided into four age groups: young (average approximately 17 years), middle-aged (approximately 39), aged (approximately 62) and long-lived (around 80). To avoid experimental bias, donors of different ages were spread randomly across the sequencing lanes. Summary of the overall study and its limitations: As age increased, observed TCR beta diversity per million T cells dropped in a roughly linear way, and a significant reduction was already evident by age approximately 40. A strong correlation was found between observed TCR beta diversity and the percentage of naive T cells measured by flow cytometry. Estimates of total diversity from one million sequenced T cells were regarded as lower bounds and underestimates. Because the CMV infection status of the donors was unknown, age-related changes in expanded clonotypes may potentially have been confounded. Compared with the aged group, the long-lived group had more naive CD4+ T cells, fewer expanded clones and increased TCR diversity, a pattern suggesting age selection. Because profiling used bulk unsorted PBMCs, naive and antigen-experienced compartments could not be compared conclusively.

The approximately 39 donors, aged 6 to 90 years, were systemically healthy Caucasian individuals from Russia. Roughly 11 milliliters of peripheral blood were drawn from each donor into EDTA-treated Vacutainer tubes. Ficoll-Paque density-gradient centrifugation was used to isolate PBMCs, with at least 6 million per sample. Trizol reagent was used to extract total RNA from the PBMCs, yielding at least 5.5 micrograms per sample. Naive CD45RAhigh/CD27high T cell percentages were measured by flow cytometry on a PBMC aliquot from every donor. Library creation used 5' RACE. Sequencing was carried out with an Illumina HiSeq 2500. A second PCR of 7 to 11 cycles was run with a J-beta primer mix and a sample-barcoded 5' primer. A template-switch 5' adaptor carrying 12 random nucleotides introduced a unique molecular identifier onto each TCR beta cDNA molecule. Each sample yielded at least 2.5 million CDR3-containing paired-end reads. All of the RNA was converted into first-strand cDNA using the Mint cDNA synthesis kit, with a TRBC-specific oligonucleotide serving as the primer. Following uracil-DNA glycosylase treatment, all cDNA underwent a first 18-cycle PCR with the universal primers M1SS and BC2_uni_R. On the study's bioinformatics: Each sample was normalized by randomly selecting 1 million high-quality reads, each carrying a distinct molecular identifier. Instead of being binned into consensus sequences, reads with shared molecular identifiers were discarded. MiTCR, set to a Q25 quality threshold and the strictest error-elimination algorithm, was used for CDR3 identification, clonotype clustering and error correction. A nonparametric unseen species model using Euler transformation provided a lower-bound estimate of total TCR beta diversity. TCRdb's own reprocessing of the public reads used fastp at Q25 and MiXCR and kept productive beta chains. Records with the same CDR3 protein are collapsed into one entry carrying the most frequent genes and DNA. TCRdb's processing, not the authors', yielded these V and J calls. The sample includes about 1,400,000 distinct CDR3 sequences, with around 39% observed a single time. 7.9% of the sample is taken by the ten largest.

This clonotype occurred a few times. Its cognate antigen has yet to be identified. No much larger clone is present one base from it, and per-base qualities are unavailable. The V and J ends are trimmed by 0 bases and 2 bases, leaving 5 bases between them. Reading the germline V gene gives CDR1 SGDLS and CDR2 YYNGEE. Spanning cysteine to phenylalanine, the CDR3 consists of 13 amino acids. The sequence is cut down to CDR3 DNA, 39 bases in frame from base 1. This receptor chain uses TRBV9 and TRBJ2-5, with the D gene uncertain. Specimen: blood. The TCR comes from a woman between 18 and 29 years old in good health. For the CDR3, the sequence is CASSVEPQETQYF. The DNA sequence follows: TGTGCCAGCAGCGTAGAGCCACAAGAGACCCAGTACTTC.